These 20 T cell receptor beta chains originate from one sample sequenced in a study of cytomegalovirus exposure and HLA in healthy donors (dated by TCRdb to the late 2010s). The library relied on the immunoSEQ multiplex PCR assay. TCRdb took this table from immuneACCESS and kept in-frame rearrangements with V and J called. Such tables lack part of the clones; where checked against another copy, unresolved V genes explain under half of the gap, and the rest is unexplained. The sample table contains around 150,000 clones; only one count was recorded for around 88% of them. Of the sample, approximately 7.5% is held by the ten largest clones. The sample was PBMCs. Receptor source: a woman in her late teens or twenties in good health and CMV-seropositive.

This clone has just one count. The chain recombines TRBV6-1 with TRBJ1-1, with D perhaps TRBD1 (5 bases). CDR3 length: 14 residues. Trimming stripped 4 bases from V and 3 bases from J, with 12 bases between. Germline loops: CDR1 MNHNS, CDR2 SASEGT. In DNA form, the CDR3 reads TGTGCCAGCAGTGTAAGGGGTGTGGACACTGAAGCTTTCTTT. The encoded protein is CASSVRGVDTEAFF.

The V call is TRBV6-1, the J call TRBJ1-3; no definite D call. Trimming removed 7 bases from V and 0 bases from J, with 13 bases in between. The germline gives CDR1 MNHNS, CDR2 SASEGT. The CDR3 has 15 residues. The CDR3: CASINLAFSGNTIYF. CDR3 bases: TGTGCCAGCATAAACCTGGCATTCTCTGGAAACACCATATATTTT.

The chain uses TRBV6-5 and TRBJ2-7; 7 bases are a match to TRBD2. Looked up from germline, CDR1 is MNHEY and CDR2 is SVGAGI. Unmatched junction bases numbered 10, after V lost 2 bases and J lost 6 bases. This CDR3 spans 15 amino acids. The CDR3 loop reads CASSYRGGGPAEQYF. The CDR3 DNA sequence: TGTGCCAGCAGTTACCGCGGGGGAGGGCCCGCCGAGCAGTACTTC.

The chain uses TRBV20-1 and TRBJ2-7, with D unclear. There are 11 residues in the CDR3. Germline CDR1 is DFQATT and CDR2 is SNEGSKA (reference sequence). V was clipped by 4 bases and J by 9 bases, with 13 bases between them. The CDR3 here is CSAMSRFRQYF. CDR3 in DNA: TGCAGTGCTATGAGTCGGTTCCGGCAGTACTTC.

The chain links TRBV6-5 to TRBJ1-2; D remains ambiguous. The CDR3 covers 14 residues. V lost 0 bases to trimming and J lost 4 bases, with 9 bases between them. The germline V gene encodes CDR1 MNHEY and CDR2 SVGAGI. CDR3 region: CASSYSGVGYGYTF. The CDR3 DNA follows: TGTGCCAGCAGTTACTCCGGGGTGGGCTATGGCTACACCTTC.

CDR3 amino acids: CAISAEIVRGNYGYTF. The CDR3 DNA is TGTGCCATCAGTGCAGAGATCGTTCGGGGGAACTATGGCTACACCTTC. The chain has TRBV10-3 and TRBJ1-2, with a weak D call TRBD1 (5 bases). V lost 4 bases and J 2 bases, leaving 17 bases between the germline ends. The germline CDR1 and CDR2 sequences are ENHRY and SYGVKD. The CDR3 length is 16 residues.

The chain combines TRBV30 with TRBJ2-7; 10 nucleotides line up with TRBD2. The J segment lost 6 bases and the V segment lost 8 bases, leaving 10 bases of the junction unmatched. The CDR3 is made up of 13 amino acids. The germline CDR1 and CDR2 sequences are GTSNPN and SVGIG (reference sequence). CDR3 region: CAQEREGGSEQYF. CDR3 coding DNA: TGTGCCCAAGAGCGGGAGGGGGGTAGCGAGCAGTACTTC.

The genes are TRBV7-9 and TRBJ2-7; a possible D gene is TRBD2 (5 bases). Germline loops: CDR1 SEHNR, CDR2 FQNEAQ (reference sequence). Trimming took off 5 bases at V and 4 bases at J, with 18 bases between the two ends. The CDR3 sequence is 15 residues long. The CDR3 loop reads CASSPTMGADYEQYF. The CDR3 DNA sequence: TGTGCCAGCAGCCCAACGATGGGAGCGGATTACGAGCAGTACTTC.

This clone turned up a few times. The CDR3 sequence is CASSNYGDSYEQYF. In DNA, the CDR3 is TGTGCCAGCAGCAACTACGGGGACTCCTACGAGCAGTACTTC. The V call is TRBV5-5, the J call TRBJ2-7; D might be TRBD2 (5 bases). The V and J ends lost 4 bases and 0 bases respectively, with 11 bases between them. The germline V gene encodes CDR1 SGHKS and CDR2 YYEKEE (reference sequence). This CDR3 has 14 residues.

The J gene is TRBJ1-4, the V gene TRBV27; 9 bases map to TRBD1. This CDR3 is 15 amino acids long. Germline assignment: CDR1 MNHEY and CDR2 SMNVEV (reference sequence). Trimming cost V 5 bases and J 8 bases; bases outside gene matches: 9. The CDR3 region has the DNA TGTGCCAGCAGTCCCCCGGGACAGGGAAACGAAAAACTGTTTTTT. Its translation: CASSPPGQGNEKLFF.

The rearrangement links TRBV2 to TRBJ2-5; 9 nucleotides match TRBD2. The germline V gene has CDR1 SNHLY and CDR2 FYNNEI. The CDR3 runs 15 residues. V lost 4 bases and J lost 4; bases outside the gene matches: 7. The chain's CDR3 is CASSGQLAGLETQYF. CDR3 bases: TGTGCCAGCAGTGGTCAACTAGCGGGTTTAGAGACCCAGTACTTC.

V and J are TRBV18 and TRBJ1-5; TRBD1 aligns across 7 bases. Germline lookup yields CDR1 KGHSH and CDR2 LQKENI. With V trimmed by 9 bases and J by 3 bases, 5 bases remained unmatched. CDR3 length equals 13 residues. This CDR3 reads CAREQGPNQPQHF. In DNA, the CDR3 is TGTGCCAGGGAACAGGGGCCCAATCAGCCCCAGCATTTT.

The CDR3 protein is CASTDSSNQPQHF. Here the CDR3 DNA reads TGTGCCAGTACGGACAGTAGCAATCAGCCCCAGCATTTT. The chain employs TRBV19 and TRBJ1-5, with D maybe TRBD1 (6 bases). Germline lookup yields CDR1 LNHDA and CDR2 SQIVND (reference sequence). V shed 7 bases and J shed 0 bases, with 7 bases lying between them. This CDR3 comprises 13 residues.

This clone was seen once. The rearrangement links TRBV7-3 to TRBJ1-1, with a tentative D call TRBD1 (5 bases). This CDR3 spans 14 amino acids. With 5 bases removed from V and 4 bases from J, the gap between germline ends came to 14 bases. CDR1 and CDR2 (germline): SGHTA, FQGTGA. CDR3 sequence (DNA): TGTGCCAGCAGCGTTCAGGGTAGAGGCACTGAAGCTTTCTTT. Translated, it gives CASSVQGRGTEAFF.

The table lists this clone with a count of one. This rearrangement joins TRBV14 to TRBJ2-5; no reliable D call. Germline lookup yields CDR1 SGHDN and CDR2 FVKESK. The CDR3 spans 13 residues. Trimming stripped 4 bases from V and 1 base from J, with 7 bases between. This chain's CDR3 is CASSRYLQETQYF. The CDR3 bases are TGTGCCAGCAGCCGTTATCTCCAAGAGACCCAGTACTTC.

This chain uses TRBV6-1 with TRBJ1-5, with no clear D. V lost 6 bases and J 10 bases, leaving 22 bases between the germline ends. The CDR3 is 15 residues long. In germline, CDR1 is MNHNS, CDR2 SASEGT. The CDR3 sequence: CASRSRRDTLFPQHF. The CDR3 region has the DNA TGTGCCAGCAGAAGCCGTCGTGACACCCTCTTCCCCCAGCATTTT.

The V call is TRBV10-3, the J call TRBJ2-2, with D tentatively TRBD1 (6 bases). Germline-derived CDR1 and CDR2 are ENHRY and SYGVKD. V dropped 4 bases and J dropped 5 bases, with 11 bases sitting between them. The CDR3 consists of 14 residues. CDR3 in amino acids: CAISVTGKTGELFF. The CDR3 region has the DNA TGTGCCATCAGTGTTACAGGGAAAACCGGGGAGCTGTTTTTT.

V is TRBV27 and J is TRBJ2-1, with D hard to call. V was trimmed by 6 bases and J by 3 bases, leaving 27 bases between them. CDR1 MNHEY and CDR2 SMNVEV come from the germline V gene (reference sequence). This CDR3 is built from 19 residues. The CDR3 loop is CASRITTGSRRFDYNEQFF. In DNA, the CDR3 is TGTGCCAGCAGGATCACCACCGGGTCTAGGCGATTCGACTACAATGAGCAGTTCTTC.

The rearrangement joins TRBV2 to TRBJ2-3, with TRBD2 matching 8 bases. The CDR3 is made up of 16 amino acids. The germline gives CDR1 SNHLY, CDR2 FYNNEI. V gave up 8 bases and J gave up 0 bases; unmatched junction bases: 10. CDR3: CASARRTSGSTDTQYF. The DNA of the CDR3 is TGTGCCAGCGCGCGTCGAACTAGCGGAAGCACAGATACGCAGTATTTT.

CDR3 nucleotides: TGTGCCAGCAGTCCCCTAGGCCATAATTCACCCCTCCACTTT. Protein product: CASSPLGHNSPLHF. The rearrangement uses TRBV6-5 and TRBJ1-6; D unresolved. Germline V CDR1 and CDR2: MNHEY, SVGAGI. This CDR3 contains 14 residues. V was shortened by 5 bases and J by 5 bases, with 10 bases between the two germline ends.